This T cell receptor (beta chain) came from a study of T cell responses to AZD1222 COVID-19 vaccine. This table comes from immunoSEQ multiplex PCR, and its TCRdb copy is limited to in-frame clones, with some not included. The sample shows about 55,000 clones, around 90% of them seen only once. This CDR3 is 21 amino acids long. The germline V gene has CDR1 SGHVS and CDR2 FNYEAQ. V was pared by 5 bases and J by 3 bases, with 34 bases between. This rearrangement joins TRBV7-6 to TRBJ2-5, with D maybe TRBD1 (6 bases). The TCR comes from an adult in good health. The sequencing used peripheral blood, collected on day 0 of AZD1222 vaccination. The CDR3 protein is CASSTRYRAPSPIISKETQYF. For the CDR3, the DNA is TGTGCCAGCAGCACCCGATACAGGGCTCCGAGCCCCATTATATCGAAAGAGACCCAGTACTTC.